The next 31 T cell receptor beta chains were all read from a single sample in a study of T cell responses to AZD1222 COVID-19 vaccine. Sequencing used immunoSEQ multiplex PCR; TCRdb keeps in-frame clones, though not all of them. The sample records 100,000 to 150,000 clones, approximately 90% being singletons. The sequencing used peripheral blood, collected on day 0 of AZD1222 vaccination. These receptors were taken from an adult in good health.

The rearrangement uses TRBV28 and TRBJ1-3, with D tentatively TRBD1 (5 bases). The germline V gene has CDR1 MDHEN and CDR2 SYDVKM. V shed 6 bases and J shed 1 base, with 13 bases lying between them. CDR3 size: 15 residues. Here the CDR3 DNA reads TGTGCCAGCAGGGGGGTCAAAAGATCTGGAAACACCATATATTTT. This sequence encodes CASRGVKRSGNTIYF.

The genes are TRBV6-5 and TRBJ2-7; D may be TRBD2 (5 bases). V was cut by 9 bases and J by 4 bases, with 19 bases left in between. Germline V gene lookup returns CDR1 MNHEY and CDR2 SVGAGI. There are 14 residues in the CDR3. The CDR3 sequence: CASLSDRSGYEQYF. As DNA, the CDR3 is TGTGCCAGTTTAAGTGATAGGTCGGGGTACGAGCAGTACTTC.

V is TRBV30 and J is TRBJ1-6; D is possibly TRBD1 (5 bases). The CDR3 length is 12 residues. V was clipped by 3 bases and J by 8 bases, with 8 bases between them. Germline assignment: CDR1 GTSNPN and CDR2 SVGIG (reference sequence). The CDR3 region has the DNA TGTGCCTGGAGCCCAGGGTATTCACCCCTCCACTTT. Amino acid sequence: CAWSPGYSPLHF.

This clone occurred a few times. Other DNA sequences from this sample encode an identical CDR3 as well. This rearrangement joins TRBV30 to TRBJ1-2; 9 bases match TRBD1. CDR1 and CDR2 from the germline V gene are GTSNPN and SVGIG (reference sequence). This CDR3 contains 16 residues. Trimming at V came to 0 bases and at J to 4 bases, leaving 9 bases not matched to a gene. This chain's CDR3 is CAWSVFRTGGSYGYTF. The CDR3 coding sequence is TGTGCCTGGAGTGTATTTCGTACAGGGGGCAGCTATGGCTACACCTTC.

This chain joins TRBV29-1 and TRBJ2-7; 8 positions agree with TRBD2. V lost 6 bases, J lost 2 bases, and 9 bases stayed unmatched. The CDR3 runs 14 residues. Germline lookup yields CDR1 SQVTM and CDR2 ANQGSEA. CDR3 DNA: TGCAGCGTCGGGCTGTTAGCGGGAACCTACGAGCAGTACTTC. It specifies CSVGLLAGTYEQYF.

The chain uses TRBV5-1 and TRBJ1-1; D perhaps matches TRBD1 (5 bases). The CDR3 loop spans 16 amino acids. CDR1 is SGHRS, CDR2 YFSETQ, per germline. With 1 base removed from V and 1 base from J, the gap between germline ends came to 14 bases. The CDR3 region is CASSLNSGASNTEAFF. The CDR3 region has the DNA TGCGCCAGCAGCTTGAATTCCGGGGCCTCGAACACTGAAGCTTTCTTT.

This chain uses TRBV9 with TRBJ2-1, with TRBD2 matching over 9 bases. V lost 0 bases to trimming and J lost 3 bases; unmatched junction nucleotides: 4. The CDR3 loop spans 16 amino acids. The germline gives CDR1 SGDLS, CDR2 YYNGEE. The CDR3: CASSVGDSGSYNEQFF. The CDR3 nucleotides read TGTGCCAGCAGCGTAGGGGATAGCGGGAGCTACAATGAGCAGTTCTTC.

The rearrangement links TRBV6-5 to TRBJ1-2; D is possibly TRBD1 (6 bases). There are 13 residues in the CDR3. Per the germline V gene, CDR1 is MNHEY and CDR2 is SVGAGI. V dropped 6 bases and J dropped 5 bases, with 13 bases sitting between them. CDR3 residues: CASRPDRFYGYTF. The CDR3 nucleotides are TGTGCCAGCAGGCCCGACAGGTTTTATGGCTACACCTTC.

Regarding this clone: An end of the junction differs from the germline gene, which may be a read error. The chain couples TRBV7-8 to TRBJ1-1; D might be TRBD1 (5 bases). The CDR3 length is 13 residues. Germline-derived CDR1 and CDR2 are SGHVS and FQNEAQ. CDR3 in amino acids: CVSSRSRDTEAFF. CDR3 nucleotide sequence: TGTGTCAGCAGTCGAAGCAGGGACACTGAAGCTTTCTTT.

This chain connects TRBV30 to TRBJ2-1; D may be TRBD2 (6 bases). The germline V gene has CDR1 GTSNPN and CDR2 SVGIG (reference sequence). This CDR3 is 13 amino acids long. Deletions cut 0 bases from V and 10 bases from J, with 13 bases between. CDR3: CAWSVSWAGEQFF. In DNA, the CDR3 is TGTGCCTGGAGTGTAAGCTGGGCGGGAGAGCAGTTCTTC.

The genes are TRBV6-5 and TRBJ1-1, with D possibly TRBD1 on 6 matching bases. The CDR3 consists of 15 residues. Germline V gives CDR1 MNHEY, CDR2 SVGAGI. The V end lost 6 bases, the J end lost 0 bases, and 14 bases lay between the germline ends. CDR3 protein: CASRNFGDMNTEAFF. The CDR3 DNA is TGTGCCAGCAGGAACTTTGGGGACATGAACACTGAAGCTTTCTTT.

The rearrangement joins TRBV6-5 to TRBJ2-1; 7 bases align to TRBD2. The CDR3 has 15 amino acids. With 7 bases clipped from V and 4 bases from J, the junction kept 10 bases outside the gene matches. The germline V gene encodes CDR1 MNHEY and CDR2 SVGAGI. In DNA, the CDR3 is TGTGCCAGCATCCCTGGCGGGAGTGGATACAATGAGCAGTTCTTC. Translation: CASIPGGSGYNEQFF.

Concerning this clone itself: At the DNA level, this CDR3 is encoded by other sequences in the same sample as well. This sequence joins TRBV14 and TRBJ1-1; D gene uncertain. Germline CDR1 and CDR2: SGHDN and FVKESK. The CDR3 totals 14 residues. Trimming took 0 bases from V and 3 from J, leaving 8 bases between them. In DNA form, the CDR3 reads TGTGCCAGCAGCCAAGATTTAGGGTACACTGAAGCTTTCTTT. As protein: CASSQDLGYTEAFF.

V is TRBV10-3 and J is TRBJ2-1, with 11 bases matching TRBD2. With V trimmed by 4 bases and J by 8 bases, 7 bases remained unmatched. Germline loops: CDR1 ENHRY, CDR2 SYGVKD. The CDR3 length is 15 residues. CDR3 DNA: TGTGCCATCAGTGGTAGGACTAGCGGGCTGCATGAGCAGTTCTTC. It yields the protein CAISGRTSGLHEQFF.

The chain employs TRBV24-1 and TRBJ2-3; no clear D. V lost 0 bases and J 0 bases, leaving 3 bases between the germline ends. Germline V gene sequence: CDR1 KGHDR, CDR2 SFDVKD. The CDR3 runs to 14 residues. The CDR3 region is CATSDLDSTDTQYF. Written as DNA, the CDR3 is TGTGCCACCAGTGATTTGGACAGCACAGATACGCAGTATTTT.

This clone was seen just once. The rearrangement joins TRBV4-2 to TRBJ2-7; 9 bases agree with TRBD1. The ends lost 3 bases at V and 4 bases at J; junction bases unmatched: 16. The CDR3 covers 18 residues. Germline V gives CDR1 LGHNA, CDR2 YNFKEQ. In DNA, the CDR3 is TGTGCCAGCAGCCACGCGACCTGGGACAGGGTAAATTTTTACGAGCAGTACTTC. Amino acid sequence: CASSHATWDRVNFYEQYF.

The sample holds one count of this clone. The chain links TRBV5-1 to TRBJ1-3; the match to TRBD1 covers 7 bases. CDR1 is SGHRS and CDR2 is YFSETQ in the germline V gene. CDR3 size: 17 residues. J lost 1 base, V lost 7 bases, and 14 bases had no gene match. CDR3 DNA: TGCGCCAGCTCACCTATAAGAACAGGGGCGTCTGGAAACACCATATATTTT. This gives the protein CASSPIRTGASGNTIYF.

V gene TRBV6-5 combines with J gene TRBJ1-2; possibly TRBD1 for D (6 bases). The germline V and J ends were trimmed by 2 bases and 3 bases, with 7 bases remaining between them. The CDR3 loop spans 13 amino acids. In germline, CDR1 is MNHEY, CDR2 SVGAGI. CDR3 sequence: CASSYPGDYGYTF. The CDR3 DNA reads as TGTGCCAGCAGTTACCCAGGGGACTATGGCTACACCTTC.

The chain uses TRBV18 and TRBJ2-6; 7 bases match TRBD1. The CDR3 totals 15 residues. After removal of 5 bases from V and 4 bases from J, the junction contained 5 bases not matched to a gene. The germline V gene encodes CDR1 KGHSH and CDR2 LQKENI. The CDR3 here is CASSDRVAGANVLTF. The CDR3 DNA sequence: TGTGCCAGCTCAGACAGGGTAGCCGGGGCCAACGTCCTGACTTTC. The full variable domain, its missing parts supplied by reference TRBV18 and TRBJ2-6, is NAGVMQNPRHLVRRRGQEARLRCSPMKGHSHVYWYRQLPEEGLKFMVYLQKENIIDESGMPKERFSAEFPKEGPSILRIQQVVRGDSAAYFCASSDRVAGANVLTFGAGSRLTVL.

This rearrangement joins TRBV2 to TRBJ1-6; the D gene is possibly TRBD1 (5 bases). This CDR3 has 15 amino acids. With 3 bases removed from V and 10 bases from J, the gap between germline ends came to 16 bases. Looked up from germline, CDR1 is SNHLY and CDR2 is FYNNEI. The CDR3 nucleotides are TGTGCCAGCAGTGATCGTATGAGGGGCGGATCACCCCTCCACTTT. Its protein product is CASSDRMRGGSPLHF.

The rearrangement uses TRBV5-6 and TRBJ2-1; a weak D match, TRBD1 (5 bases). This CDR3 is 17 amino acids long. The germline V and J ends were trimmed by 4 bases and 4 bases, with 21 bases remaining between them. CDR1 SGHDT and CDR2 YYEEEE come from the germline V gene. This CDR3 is CASSPFRGPTMYNEQFF. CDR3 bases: TGTGCCAGCAGCCCCTTTAGGGGTCCAACGATGTACAATGAGCAGTTCTTC.

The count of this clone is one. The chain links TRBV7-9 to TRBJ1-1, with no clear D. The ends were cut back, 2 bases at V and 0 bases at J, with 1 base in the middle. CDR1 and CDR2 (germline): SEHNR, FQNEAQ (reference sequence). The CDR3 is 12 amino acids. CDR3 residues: CASSLLNTEAFF. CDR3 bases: TGTGCCAGCAGCTTACTGAACACTGAAGCTTTCTTT.

The CDR3 sequence is CASSPRRGETQYF. The CDR3 region has the DNA TGTGCCAGCAGCCCGAGGAGGGGCGAGACCCAGTACTTC. The V gene is TRBV5-4, the J gene TRBJ2-5, with D possibly TRBD2 on 6 matching bases. Trimming stripped 4 bases from V and 5 bases from J, with 12 bases between. The CDR3 is 13 residues long. Germline V gene lookup returns CDR1 SGHNT and CDR2 YYREEE (reference sequence).

The CDR3 sequence is CAISSAGANTGELFF. In DNA, the CDR3 is TGTGCCATCAGTTCGGCAGGGGCCAACACCGGGGAGCTGTTTTTT. The chain combines TRBV10-3 with TRBJ2-2; maybe TRBD1 (6 bases). Germline V gene sequence: CDR1 ENHRY, CDR2 SYGVKD. V was trimmed by 5 bases and J by 2 bases, leaving 12 bases between them. This CDR3 is 15 amino acids long.

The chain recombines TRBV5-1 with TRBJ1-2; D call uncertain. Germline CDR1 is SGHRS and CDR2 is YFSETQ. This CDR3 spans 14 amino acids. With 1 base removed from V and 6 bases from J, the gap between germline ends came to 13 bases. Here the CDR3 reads CASSLFWTGDGYTF. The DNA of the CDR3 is TGCGCCAGCAGCTTGTTCTGGACGGGAGATGGCTACACCTTC.

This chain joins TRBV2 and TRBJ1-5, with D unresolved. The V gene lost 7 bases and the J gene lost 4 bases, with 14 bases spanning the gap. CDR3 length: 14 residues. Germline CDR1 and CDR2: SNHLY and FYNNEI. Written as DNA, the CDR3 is TGTGCCAGCAACTTGGGAGGTATGAATCAGCCCCAGCATTTT. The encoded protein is CASNLGGMNQPQHF. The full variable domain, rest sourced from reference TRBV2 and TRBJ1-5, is EPEVTQTPSHQVTQMGQEVILRCVPISNHLYFYWYRQILGQKVEFLVSFYNNEISEKSEIFDDQFSVERPDGSNFTLKIRSTKLEDSAMYFCASNLGGMNQPQHFGDGTRLSIL.

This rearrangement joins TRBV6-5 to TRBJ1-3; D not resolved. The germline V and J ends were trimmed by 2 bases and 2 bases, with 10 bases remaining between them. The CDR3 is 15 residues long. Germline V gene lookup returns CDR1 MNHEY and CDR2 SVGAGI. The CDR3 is CASSYGDRPGNTIYF. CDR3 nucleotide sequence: TGTGCCAGCAGTTACGGGGATAGGCCTGGAAACACCATATATTTT.

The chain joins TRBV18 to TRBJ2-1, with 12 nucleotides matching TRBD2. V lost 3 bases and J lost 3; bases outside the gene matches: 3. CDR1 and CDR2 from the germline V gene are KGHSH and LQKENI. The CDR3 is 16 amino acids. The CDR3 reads CASSPGTSGFYNEQFF. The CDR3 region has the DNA TGTGCCAGCTCACCCGGGACTAGCGGGTTCTACAATGAGCAGTTCTTC. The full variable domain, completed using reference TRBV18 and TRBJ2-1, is NAGVMQNPRHLVRRRGQEARLRCSPMKGHSHVYWYRQLPEEGLKFMVYLQKENIIDESGMPKERFSAEFPKEGPSILRIQQVVRGDSAAYFCASSPGTSGFYNEQFFGPGTRLTVL.

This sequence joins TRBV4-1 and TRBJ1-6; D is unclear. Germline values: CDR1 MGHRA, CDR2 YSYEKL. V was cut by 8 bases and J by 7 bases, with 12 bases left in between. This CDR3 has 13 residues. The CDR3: CASREGINSPLHF. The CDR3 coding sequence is TGCGCCAGCCGAGAGGGCATAAATTCACCCCTCCACTTT.

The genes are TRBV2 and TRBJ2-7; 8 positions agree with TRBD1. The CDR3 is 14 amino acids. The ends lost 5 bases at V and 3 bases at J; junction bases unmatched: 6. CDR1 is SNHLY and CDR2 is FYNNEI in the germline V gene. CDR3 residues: CASSPGTGRYEQYF. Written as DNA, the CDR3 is TGTGCCAGCAGTCCAGGGACAGGCCGCTACGAGCAGTACTTC. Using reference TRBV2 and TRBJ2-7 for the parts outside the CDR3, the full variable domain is EPEVTQTPSHQVTQMGQEVILRCVPISNHLYFYWYRQILGQKVEFLVSFYNNEISEKSEIFDDQFSVERPDGSNFTLKIRSTKLEDSAMYFCASSPGTGRYEQYFGPGTRLTVT.

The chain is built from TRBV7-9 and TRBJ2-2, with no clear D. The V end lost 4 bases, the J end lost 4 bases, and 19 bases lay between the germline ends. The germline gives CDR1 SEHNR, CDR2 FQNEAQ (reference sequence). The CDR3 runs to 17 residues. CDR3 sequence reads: CASSSPGGDSGTGELFF. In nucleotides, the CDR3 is TGTGCCAGCAGCTCCCCGGGTGGGGATTCGGGCACCGGGGAGCTGTTTTTT.